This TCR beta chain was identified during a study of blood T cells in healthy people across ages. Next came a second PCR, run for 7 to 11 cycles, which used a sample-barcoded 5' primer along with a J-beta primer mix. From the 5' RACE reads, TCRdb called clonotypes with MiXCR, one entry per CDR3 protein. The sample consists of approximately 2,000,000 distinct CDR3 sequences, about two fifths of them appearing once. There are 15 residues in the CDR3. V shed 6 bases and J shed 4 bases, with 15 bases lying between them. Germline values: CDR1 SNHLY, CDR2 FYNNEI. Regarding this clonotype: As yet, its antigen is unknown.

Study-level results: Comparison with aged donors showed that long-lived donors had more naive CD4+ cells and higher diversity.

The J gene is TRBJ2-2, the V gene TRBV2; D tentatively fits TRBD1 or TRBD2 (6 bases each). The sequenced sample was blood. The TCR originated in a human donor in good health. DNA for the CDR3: TGTGCCAGCAGAGCGACTAGAGGGGGCACCGGGGAGCTGTTTTTT. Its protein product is CASRATRGGTGELFF.